The 19 T cell receptor beta chains presented below share a single source sample, sequenced in a study of blood T cell repertoires in COVID-19. Only in-frame clones appear in the TCRdb table, and some are missing; sequencing was by immunoSEQ multiplex PCR. Of fewer than 600,000 clones listed, roughly 90% are singletons. The sample was PBMCs or T cells enriched from blood (not recorded which). The receptors derive from a woman aged 40 to 50 who had recovered from COVID-19.

The V gene is TRBV14, the J gene TRBJ2-1; D may be TRBD2 (5 bases). Germline assignment: CDR1 SGHDN and CDR2 FVKESK. Between the trimmed V and J ends, which lost 0 bases and 3 bases, there was a span of 12 bases. The CDR3 sequence is 16 residues long. The chain's CDR3 is CASSQDIVARYNEQFF. As DNA, the CDR3 is TGTGCCAGCAGCCAAGATATAGTAGCGCGCTACAATGAGCAGTTCTTC.

V is TRBV29-1 and J is TRBJ2-5; 8 bases match TRBD1. CDR3 length: 14 residues. The J segment lost 4 bases and the V segment lost 7 bases, leaving 11 bases of the junction unmatched. Germline CDR1 SQVTM, CDR2 ANQGSEA. The CDR3 is CSANPDRGRETQYF. The CDR3 coding sequence is TGCAGCGCAAACCCTGACAGGGGTCGAGAGACCCAGTACTTC.

The sample holds one count of this clone. This chain joins TRBV7-9 and TRBJ1-4; no clear D. The CDR3 loop spans 15 amino acids. V lost 5 bases to trimming and J lost 2 bases, with 12 bases between them. CDR1 is SEHNR, CDR2 FQNEAQ, per germline (reference sequence). This CDR3 reads CASSNAGGTNEKLFF. CDR3 nucleotide sequence: TGTGCCAGCAGCAACGCGGGAGGGACTAATGAAAAACTGTTTTTT. Together with reference TRBV7-9 and TRBJ1-4, the CDR3 gives the full variable domain: DTGVSQNPRHKITKRGQNVTFRCDPISEHNRLYWYRQTLGQGPEFLTYFQNEAQLEKSRLLSDRFSAERPKGSFSTLEIQRTEQGDSAMYLCASSNAGGTNEKLFFGSGTQLSVL.

The V call is TRBV14, the J call TRBJ1-6; D not certain. The V and J ends lost 0 bases and 0 bases respectively, with 9 bases between them. Germline CDR1 reads SGHDN; CDR2 reads FVKESK. This CDR3 spans 17 amino acids. The CDR3 spells CASSQEFVSSYNSPLHF. For the CDR3, the DNA is TGTGCCAGCAGCCAAGAGTTTGTATCCTCCTATAATTCACCCCTCCACTTT. Complete variable domain (other parts from reference TRBV14 and TRBJ1-6): EAGVTQFPSHSVIEKGQTVTLRCDPISGHDNLYWYRRVMGKEIKFLLHFVKESKQDESGMPNNRFLAERTGGTYSTLKVQPAELEDSGVYFCASSQEFVSSYNSPLHFGNGTRLTVT.

The rearrangement uses TRBV12-3 or TRBV12-4 and TRBJ2-5; D unresolved. The CDR3 covers 13 residues. V lost 4 bases to trimming and J lost 4 bases, with 10 bases between them. The CDR3 protein is CASSWAFGETQYF. CDR3 nucleotide sequence: TGTGCCAGCAGTTGGGCCTTCGGAGAGACCCAGTACTTC.

The gene calls are TRBV3-1 (or the pseudogene TRBV3-2) and TRBJ1-4; 8 bases fit TRBD1. V gave up 1 base and J gave up 9 bases; unmatched junction bases: 4. Per germline, CDR1 LGHDT and CDR2 YNNKEL (reference sequence). The CDR3 totals 14 residues. The CDR3 sequence is CASSQGTGRKKLFF. CDR3 coding DNA: TGTGCCAGCAGCCAAGGGACAGGGAGGAAAAAACTGTTTTTT.

This rearrangement joins TRBV12-3 or TRBV12-4 to TRBJ1-2, with no clear D. CDR3 length equals 12 residues. The ends were cut back, 6 bases at V and 13 bases at J, with 18 bases in the middle. CDR3 bases: TGTGCCAGCAGCTCCGGGGTCCCCTCTCTCACCTTC. Its translation is CASSSGVPSLTF.

This CDR3 reads CASSQVGTSVMEQFF. The CDR3 nucleotides are TGCGCCAGCAGCCAAGTGGGGACTAGCGTTATGGAGCAGTTCTTC. J is TRBJ2-1 and V is TRBV4-1, with TRBD2 matching 10 bases. Losses at the gene ends were 1 base for V and 10 bases for J; bases not matched to a gene: 7. CDR1 is MGHRA, CDR2 YSYEKL, per germline. The CDR3 has 15 amino acids.

In this sample, this clone turned up once. The rearrangement uses TRBV6-1 and TRBJ2-7; the match to TRBD2 covers 7 bases. The V segment lost 1 base and the J segment 0 bases; nucleotides outside the gene matches: 3. The CDR3 totals 15 residues. Per the germline V gene, CDR1 is MNHNS and CDR2 is SASEGT. The CDR3 bases are TGTGCCAGCAGTGAAGGTCGCGGGAGCTCCTACGAGCAGTACTTC. It translates to CASSEGRGSSYEQYF.

The rearrangement links TRBV19 to TRBJ2-7, with 8 nucleotides matching TRBD1. Germline CDR1 and CDR2: LNHDA and SQIVND (reference sequence). The CDR3 covers 16 residues. V gave up 5 bases and J gave up 2 bases; unmatched junction bases: 11. The CDR3 bases are TGTGCCAGTAGTGATCAACACGGGACAGGTGCCTACGAGCAGTACTTC. This encodes CASSDQHGTGAYEQYF.

The chain employs TRBV18 and TRBJ2-1; a possible D gene is TRBD2 (5 bases). V lost 5 bases to trimming and J lost 9 bases, with 11 bases between them. This CDR3 is 12 amino acids long. Germline assignment: CDR1 KGHSH and CDR2 LQKENI. CDR3 protein: CASSAREGEQFF. The CDR3 DNA follows: TGTGCCAGCTCAGCCAGAGAGGGTGAGCAGTTCTTC.

The CDR3 protein is CASSLSLGREQYF. The CDR3 nucleotides are TGTGCCAGCAGCTTATCACTAGGTCGCGAGCAGTACTTC. The rearrangement links TRBV7-6 to TRBJ2-7, with D perhaps TRBD2 (5 bases). V gave up 2 bases and J gave up 6 bases, with 11 bases separating them. In germline, CDR1 is SGHVS, CDR2 FNYEAQ. The CDR3 loop spans 13 amino acids. Full variable domain (remainder filled in from reference TRBV7-6 and TRBJ2-7): GAGVSQSPRYKVTKRGQDVALRCDPISGHVSLYWYRQALGQGPEFLTYFNYEAQQDKSGLPNDRFSAERPEGSISTLTIQRTEQRDSAMYRCASSLSLGREQYFGPGTRLTVT.

The V call is TRBV5-4, the J call TRBJ2-3, with unresolved D. CDR3 length: 13 amino acids. Germline lookup yields CDR1 SGHNT and CDR2 YYREEE (reference sequence). V lost 0 bases and J 5 bases, leaving 7 bases between the germline ends. As DNA, the CDR3 is TGTGCCAGCAGCTTGGTCACAGAAGATACGCAGTATTTT. This encodes CASSLVTEDTQYF.

This rearrangement joins TRBV30 to TRBJ2-3; 7 bases fit TRBD1. V trimming: 5 bases; J trimming: 2 bases; junction bases outside the gene matches: 7. The CDR3 runs 14 residues. The germline V gene has CDR1 GTSNPN and CDR2 SVGIG (reference sequence). The CDR3, as DNA: TGTGCCTGGCGCCCGGGACAGAACACAGATACGCAGTATTTT. Translating it yields CAWRPGQNTDTQYF.

V usage is TRBV9 and J usage is TRBJ2-1; 8 positions match TRBD2. The CDR3 extends over 15 amino acids. Unmatched junction bases numbered 13, after V lost 4 bases and J lost 10 bases. Germline V gene lookup returns CDR1 SGDLS and CDR2 YYNGEE. As DNA, the CDR3 is TGTGCCAGCAGCCCCCCCAGCGGGAGCATGCGCGAGCAGTTCTTC. This gives the protein CASSPPSGSMREQFF.

The chain employs TRBV7-9 and TRBJ1-2; no firm D call. The V gene lost 0 bases and the J gene lost 4 bases, with 12 bases spanning the gap. CDR1 and CDR2 from the germline V gene are SEHNR and FQNEAQ (reference sequence). The CDR3 is 15 amino acids. Here the CDR3 DNA reads TGTGCCAGCAGCTTAGCTTCGGTTCCCCTCTATGGCTACACCTTC. Its translation: CASSLASVPLYGYTF.

V gene TRBV19 combines with J gene TRBJ2-1; 9 positions agree with TRBD2. The CDR3 length is 15 residues. V dropped 5 bases and J dropped 6; count of bases not matched to a gene: 8. Per germline, CDR1 LNHDA and CDR2 SQIVND (reference sequence). The CDR3 sequence: CASSLSSGKSNEQFF. The CDR3 DNA sequence: TGTGCCAGTAGTCTCTCTAGCGGGAAAAGCAATGAGCAGTTCTTC.

This clone was counted once. This sequence joins TRBV27 and TRBJ2-7, with 13 bases fitting TRBD2. There are 14 residues in the CDR3. Trimming at V came to 10 bases and at J to 4 bases, leaving 7 bases not matched to a gene. Germline values: CDR1 MNHEY, CDR2 SMNVEV (reference sequence). This chain's CDR3 is CATKPGLAGYEQYF. The CDR3 DNA reads as TGTGCCACCAAGCCGGGACTAGCGGGATACGAGCAGTACTTC.

V and J are TRBV6-5 and TRBJ1-6; 10 positions match TRBD1. CDR1 MNHEY and CDR2 SVGAGI come from the germline V gene. The trim removed 6 bases at V and 9 bases at J, leaving 8 bases unmatched. The CDR3 consists of 15 residues. CDR3 DNA sequence: TGTGCCAGCAGACCCGGGACAGGGGAGGGTTCACCCCTCCACTTT. Its translation is CASRPGTGEGSPLHF.